This T cell receptor beta chain was sequenced for a study of early T cells in non-severe SARS-CoV-2 infection. Across the study: Sequencing of unsorted whole blood was done on bulk RNA, leaving chains unpaired.

V lost 8 bases, J lost 0 bases, and 14 bases lay in between. CDR3 size: 15 residues. The germline V gene encodes CDR1 MDHEN and CDR2 SYDVKM. Unique molecular identifier tags were affixed to discrete cDNA molecules. From the 5' RACE reads, TCRdb called clonotypes with MiXCR, one entry per CDR3 protein. The table shows around 53,000 distinct CDR3 sequences, with about an eighth occurring only once. Comment on this clonotype: Its target is not known.

Study findings and constraints: A preference for anti-spike CD8 responses marked VDJdb matching, which missed private and CD4 specificities.

J is TRBJ1-3 and V is TRBV28; D not certain. The sequence was collected from an adult who was a healthcare worker with PCR-confirmed SARS-CoV-2 infection or an uninfected control (not recorded which). The source material was whole blood. DNA of the CDR3: TGTGCCAGCGTGCAGTGGGGTAACTCTGGAAACACCATATATTTT. It translates to CASVQWGNSGNTIYF.